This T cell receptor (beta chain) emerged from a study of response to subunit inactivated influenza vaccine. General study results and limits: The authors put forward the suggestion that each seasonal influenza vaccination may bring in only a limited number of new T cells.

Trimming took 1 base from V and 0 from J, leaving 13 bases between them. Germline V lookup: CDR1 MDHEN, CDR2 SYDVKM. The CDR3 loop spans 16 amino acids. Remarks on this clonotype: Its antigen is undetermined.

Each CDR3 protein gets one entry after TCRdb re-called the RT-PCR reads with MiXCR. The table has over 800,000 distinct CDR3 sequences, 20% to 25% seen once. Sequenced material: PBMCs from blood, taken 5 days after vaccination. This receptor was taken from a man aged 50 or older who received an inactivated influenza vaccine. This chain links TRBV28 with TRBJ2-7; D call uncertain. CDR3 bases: TGTGCCAGCAGTTTATCCCCTGCAGCTGACTCCTACGAGCAGTACTTC. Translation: CASSLSPAADSYEQYF.